This note documents a single T cell receptor beta chain sequence. The PCR contained 60 Vbeta and 13 Jbeta primers. Generated by immunoSEQ multiplex PCR, the TCRdb table keeps only in-frame clones and is missing some. This table has 85,000 to 120,000 clones, 55% to 80% appearing once. The entry originates in a study of cytomegalovirus exposure and HLA in healthy donors. Germline V CDR1 and CDR2: SQVTM, ANQGSEA. V trimming: 6 bases; J trimming: 7 bases; junction bases outside the gene matches: 25. The CDR3 length is 19 residues. The chain is built from TRBV29-1 and TRBJ2-1; 9 positions agree with TRBD2. The sequence came from a human donor in good health. Sample: PBMCs. CDR3 DNA: TGCAGCGTCCCATTAAGTCCCATCTGGGAGAGCGGGAGGTCGAATGAGCAGTTCTTC. Protein product: CSVPLSPIWESGRSNEQFF.